This TCR beta chain was observed in a study of cytomegalovirus exposure and HLA in healthy donors. Donors had nominal health at sampling but likely had unrecorded immune exposures. Overall study findings and caveats: According to the study, around 180 TCR beta chains were cytomegalovirus-associated.

The V gene lost 4 bases and the J gene lost 5 bases, with 17 bases spanning the gap. Germline V gene lookup returns CDR1 KGHSH and CDR2 LQKENI. There are 15 residues in the CDR3. Notes on this clone: Its target is unknown.

Use of 60 Vbeta and 13 Jbeta primers characterized the PCR. Produced via immunoSEQ multiplex PCR; TCRdb's table is partial and in-frame only. There are 110,000 to 150,000 clones in the sample; about 80% occur only once, and 1.9% lies in the top ten. This sequence joins TRBV18 and TRBJ2-5; maybe TRBD1 (5 bases). Input material: PBMCs. The receptor comes from a woman aged 40 to 49 in good health and CMV-seronegative. The CDR3 loop reads CASSLSLRPGETQYF. Written as DNA, the CDR3 is TGTGCCAGCTCACTCTCCCTACGCCCAGGGGAGACCCAGTACTTC.